The 6 T cell receptor beta chains reported below all come from one sample, sequenced in a study of Ad26.COV2.S vaccination and SARS-CoV-2 variants. Treatment in this sample: 19 received Ad26.COV2.S at low or high dose, single or two shots; roughly five received placebo; per-sample allocation not given. Samples analyzed were those drawn on day 63 after the first vaccine or placebo injection. Data came from immunoSEQ multiplex PCR; TCRdb stores just in-frame clones and leaves some out. In the table there are 400,000 to 450,000 clones, 80% to 95% of which are singletons. The material was peripheral blood, obtained in a trial of Ad26.COV2.S vaccine versus placebo. The receptors stem from a person between 18 and 60 years old who received the Ad26.COV2.S COVID-19 vaccine or a placebo.

This chain joins TRBV12-3 or TRBV12-4 and TRBJ1-2; D unclear. V was shortened by 10 bases and J by 3 bases, with 12 bases between the two germline ends. The CDR3 totals 12 residues. The CDR3: CATHGDYYGYTF. The CDR3 nucleotides read TGTGCCACGCACGGGGATTACTATGGCTACACCTTC.

The V and J genes are TRBV6-1 and TRBJ2-5; unclear D gene. CDR1 is MNHNS, CDR2 SASEGT, per germline. The CDR3 contains 13 residues. V lost 1 base and J lost 2, with 5 bases in between. DNA for the CDR3: TGTGCCAGCAGTGAAGGGCAACAAGAGACCCAGTACTTC. Encoded protein: CASSEGQQETQYF.

The chain links TRBV24-1 to TRBJ2-3, with D maybe TRBD2 (6 bases). Germline CDR1 is KGHDR and CDR2 is SFDVKD. Deletions cut 3 bases from V and 0 bases from J, with 15 bases between. The CDR3 has 17 amino acids. The CDR3, as DNA: TGTGCCACCAGTGATCCTGGGCGGGACTCTAGCACAGATACGCAGTATTTT. This codes for CATSDPGRDSSTDTQYF.

A single count supports this clone. V is TRBV10-3 and J is TRBJ2-7; D gene uncertain. The CDR3 sequence is 17 residues long. Germline CDR1 reads ENHRY; CDR2 reads SYGVKD. With 0 bases removed from V and 1 base from J, the gap between germline ends came to 16 bases. In DNA, the CDR3 is TGTGCCATCAGTGAGTCGAAACCTGGCAGGTGGTCCTACGAGCAGTACTTC. This sequence encodes CAISESKPGRWSYEQYF.

This chain uses TRBV23-1 with TRBJ2-7, with D perhaps TRBD1 (6 bases). TRBV23-1 is an ORF, and what it does is uncertain. The ends were cut back, 7 bases at V and 2 bases at J, with 15 bases in the middle. This CDR3 region has 14 residues. The CDR3 protein is CASNRDIPAYEQYF. CDR3 DNA sequence: TGCGCCAGCAACCGGGACATTCCCGCCTACGAGCAGTACTTC.

This sequence joins TRBV25-1 and TRBJ2-3, with 7 bases identical to TRBD2. V was clipped by 7 bases and J by 5 bases; unmatched bases: 9. CDR3 length equals 14 residues. From germline, CDR1 is MGHDK and CDR2 SYGVNS. CDR3 sequence reads: CASNWGGLGDTQYF. CDR3 bases: TGTGCCAGCAACTGGGGGGGGTTGGGAGATACGCAGTATTTT.